This T cell receptor (beta chain) stems from a study of T cells in Graves' hyperthyroidism and ophthalmopathy. Germline values: CDR1 LNHNV, CDR2 YYDKDF (reference sequence). CDR3 length: 15 residues. Broader study findings: Separation of ophthalmopathy from stable hyperthyroidism was achieved by a 13 V-J model. Most expanded thyroid clonotypes above 0.001 recurred in blood. Ophthalmopathy was predicted by the model a median of about 6.7 months ahead of onset.

Amplification of TCR beta CDR3 regions used RNA as the template. In the first-round RT-PCR of the TCR CDR3, the HTBI primer set was used. In TCRdb, the multiplex PCR reads were re-called with MiXCR into one record per CDR3 protein. The sample has 540,000 or so distinct CDR3 sequences, around 45% seen once. Details on this clonotype: Its antigen is not identified. The junction shows a germline mismatch at one end, possibly a read error.

The source is an adult woman with Graves' disease, either hyperthyroidism or ophthalmopathy (not recorded which). The chain recombines TRBV15 with TRBJ1-6, with 9 bases aligning to TRBD1. The specimen was peripheral blood or thyroid tissue (not recorded which). The CDR3 region is CGTSRDTGGGSPLHF. The CDR3 DNA reads as TGTGGCACCAGCAGAGACACAGGGGGCGGTTCACCCCTCCACTTT.